This T cell receptor beta chain was captured by sequencing in a study of blood T cell repertoires in COVID-19 (dated by TCRdb to about 2020). About the full investigation: Collaborator samples came from the United States, Italy and Spain and covered acute and convalescent phases of COVID-19. Nearly every sample came with metadata listing a de-identified subject ID, COVID-19 status, age in years and sex. The samples were drawn from two sources: the first 160 participants of the ongoing ImmuneRACE study, and approximately 1,300 subjects contributed by 6 global collaborators. The material from the prospective study consisted of cDNA or gDNA derived from T cells, B-cell-depleted T cells, or PBMCs. HLA class I and class II types, where available, came from metadata supplied by the sample provider rather than from assay-based typing. A freely available public database, intended as a resource for researchers studying the immune response to SARS-CoV-2, is where the repertoires were released. Subjects who had been exposed to COVID-19, were actively infected with it, or had recovered from it provided the deeply sampled blood TCRbeta repertoires that made up the dataset.

In regard to this clone: Its antigen is still unknown. Nothing much larger sits one base from this clone, and base qualities are not available.

Participants in the prospective study were enrolled through a virtual design, were aged about 18 to 100 years, and lived in approximately 24 United States geographic areas. In the prospective study, cohorts were assigned on the basis of participant-reported clinical history obtained from a screening survey and a study questionnaire. Recovered participants in ImmuneRACE Cohort 3 were defined as having two consecutive negative NP/OP PCR tests, clearance from a healthcare professional, or resolution of symptoms. In the prospective study, whole blood, serum and a nasopharyngeal or oropharyngeal swab were collected from each participant by mobile phlebotomists. Participants in the prospective study had the option to provide additional blood draws and questionnaires over a roughly 2-month period. Before DNA extraction, prospective study blood samples were shipped either frozen or at room temperature.

The immunoSEQ Assay, a bias-controlled multiplex PCR, was used to amplify TCRbeta CDR3 regions from genomic DNA. On the authors' methods: The number of nucleated cells in each sample was estimated from the amplification of reference gene primers within the assay. To quantify the absolute abundance of each unique TCRbeta CDR3 rearrangement, sequence reads were collapsed and filtered. For each sample, productive Simpson clonality was calculated as the square root of Simpson's diversity index over productive rearrangements. TCRdb stores this immuneACCESS table with in-frame sequences only. Part of the clones is absent; in the studies checked, under half of the shortfall reflects unresolved V genes, and no reason is known for the rest. V and J calls and clone size are those listed in that table; D and trimming were worked out from the DNA. The sample table shows over 200,000 clones, and approximately 90% are seen once. Together, the top ten hold over 1% of the sample.

What the authors observed across the whole study: The quantity of clinical and demographic metadata differed by source and by participant and was supplied without curation.

The CDR3 goes from the cysteine to the phenylalanine over 18 residues. The only DNA kept is the CDR3, 54 bases in frame from the first base. Here V drops 5 bases and J drops 3 bases, and the junction holds 16 bases not matched to any gene. As encoded in the germline V gene, CDR1 is MGHRA while CDR2 is YSYEKL. In this chain, TRBV4-1 is recombined with TRBJ2-3; 8 central bases correspond to TRBD2. Material: PBMCs or T cells enriched from blood (not recorded which). The TCR sequence derives from a man younger than 45 who had recovered from COVID-19. In nucleotides, the sequence is TGCGCCAGCAGCGTTTTGGGTAATAGCGGGGATTTTACAGATACGCAGTATTTT. This encodes CASSVLGNSGDFTDTQYF.